This T cell receptor (beta chain) was retrieved from a study of human T cells and chemical hapten exposure. Study context: Readings were taken at 6 days from patch tests that had applied 0.01% DPC to the upper back.

The time point: patch test 3, about 24 weeks after DPC sensitization. Indicated treatment: therapeutic diphenylcyclopropenone sensitization with weekly scalp DPC. This clonotype turned up a few times. The CDR3 sequence is 16 residues long. CDR1 SGHRS and CDR2 YFSETQ come from the germline V gene. Trimming removed 2 bases from V and 3 bases from J; junction bases left unmatched: 9. From the RACE reads, TCRdb called clonotypes with MiXCR, one entry per CDR3 protein. This sample has approximately 71,000 distinct CDR3 sequences, with over 8.5% found just once. The sequence was obtained from a woman between 45 and 60 years old with alopecia areata. Some clones in this sample may be carry-over from other donors' samples. The gene calls are TRBV5-1 and TRBJ2-7; 9 bases fit TRBD1. This material consisted of whole blood, taken in connection with sensitization to the hapten diphenylcyclopropenone (DPC). CDR3 sequence (DNA): TGCGCCAGCAGCTTTATTACCGGGACAGGGAACTACGAGCAGTACTTC. This codes for CASSFITGTGNYEQYF.